The present T cell receptor (beta chain) was sequenced within a study of patients and donors after allogeneic stem cell transplantation. Germline V gives CDR1 MNHEY, CDR2 SMNVEV (reference sequence). The CDR3 spans 15 residues. V dropped 3 bases and J dropped 3; count of bases not matched to a gene: 7. TCRdb fed the RT-PCR reads into MiXCR, producing one record per CDR3 protein. The sample contains approximately 250,000 distinct CDR3 sequences, roughly an eighth of which appear only once. Sequencing used blood, either unsorted or a sorted T cell fraction (not recorded which). The TCR sequence derives from a human donor who was either an allogeneic HSCT recipient or a stem cell or donor lymphocyte infusion donor (not recorded which). It is not recorded whose cells these are; they may come from a transplant donor. The chain has TRBV27 and TRBJ2-7; the match to TRBD2 covers 8 bases. CDR3 loop: CASSFGFGGVYEQYF. The CDR3 bases are TGTGCCAGCAGTTTTGGATTCGGGGGGGTCTACGAGCAGTACTTC.